This T cell receptor (beta chain) was recorded in a study of T cell responses to AZD1222 COVID-19 vaccine. Regarding the study as a whole: Spike was spanned by vaccine-associated CD4 TCRs, with dominance at 160-218 and 743-854.

With respect to this clone: Its target is not known.

The data were produced by immunoSEQ multiplex PCR, yet TCRdb's version contains in-frame clones alone and is incomplete. Of some 200,000 clones in the sample, approximately 92% were seen once. This clonotype was obtained from an adult in good health. Source: peripheral blood, taken on day 0 of AZD1222 vaccination.

For the CDR3, the DNA is TGTGCCAGCCTCCGGGCAGGCAGGGAGCAGTTCTTC. This codes for CASLRAGREQFF. V usage is TRBV5-5 and J usage is TRBJ2-1; D gene uncertain. V lost 7 bases and J lost 10, with 15 bases in between. Looked up from germline, CDR1 is SGHKS and CDR2 is YYEKEE (reference sequence). This CDR3 spans 12 amino acids.